This entry describes one TCR beta chain. Participants came from roughly 25 US areas, aged about 18 to 100 years. In assigning cohorts, the study relied on participant-reported clinical history. This specimen belongs to a study of blood T cell repertoires in COVID-19. Study at large: From the United States, Italy and Spain came samples of acute and convalescent COVID-19. T cells, B-cell-depleted T cells, or PBMCs supplied cDNA or gDNA.

Germline V lookup: CDR1 LNHNV, CDR2 YYDKDF (reference sequence). The CDR3 totals 16 residues. Trimming took 5 bases from V and 3 from J, leaving 18 bases between them. Method: immunoSEQ multiplex PCR; TCRdb's copy keeps in-frame clones and lacks some. The table has 350,000 to 550,000 clones, 75% to 90% seen once. The clonotype comes from a man aged 30 to 39 who had recovered from COVID-19. Material for sequencing was PBMCs or T cells enriched from blood (not recorded which). J is TRBJ2-3 and V is TRBV15; TRBD1 is a possible D gene (6 bases). The CDR3 coding sequence is TGTGCCACCAGCCTCTATCGTGGGCAGGGGACAGATACGCAGTATTTT. Protein: CATSLYRGQGTDTQYF. The full variable domain, with the rest looked up from reference TRBV15 and TRBJ2-3, is DAMVIQNPRYQVTQFGKPVTLSCSQTLNHNVMYWYQQKSSQAPKLLFHYYDKDFNNEADTPDNFQSRRPNTSFCFLDIRSPGLGDTAMYLCATSLYRGQGTDTQYFGPGTRLTVL.